A selection of T cell receptor beta chains follows, all from one sample in a study of a mutant IDH1 vaccine in newly diagnosed glioma. These TCRs are of unknown antigen specificity. Sequenced by immunoSEQ multiplex PCR; TCRdb stores in-frame clones only, minus some. The sample contains about 38,000 clones, roughly 80% of which appear only once. The sequencing here drew on PBMCs, taken from a glioma patient whose treatment included an IDH1 peptide vaccine. The receptors come from a man between 50 and 59 years old with glioma. Both conserved end residues are part of each CDR3. The D gene is left open where the match is weak. Size is stated for part of the rows, as once, few or many counts, or as a class when the clone is expanded.

V: TRBV29-1
J: TRBJ1-2
D: TRBD1
size: -
DNA: TGCAGCGTAGCGACAGGGGGCTTTGGCTATGGCTACACCTTC
CDR3: CSVATGGFGYGYTF

V: TRBV2
J: TRBJ2-1
D: -
size: -
DNA: TGTGCCAGCACGCCTGAGGGGGGGACAGTAATTGAGCAGTTCTTC
CDR3: CASTPEGGTVIEQFF

V: TRBV11-2
J: TRBJ2-5
D: -
size: -
DNA: TGTGCCAGCAGCTCGGACTCCCTCGGGACCCAGTACTTC
CDR3: CASSSDSLGTQYF

V: TRBV9
J: TRBJ1-2
D: -
size: -
DNA: TGTGCCAGCAGCCCGGACGGGGCCGCCGGGGATGGCTACACCTTC
CDR3: CASSPDGAAGDGYTF

V: TRBV7-2
J: TRBJ1-5
D: -
size: few
DNA: TGTGCCAGCAGCTTTTCGACAGGCGGAAATCAGCCCCAGCATTTT
CDR3: CASSFSTGGNQPQHF

V: TRBV2
J: TRBJ2-2
D: TRBD2
size: -
DNA: TGTGCCAGCACCTGGCGGGGGGCCACCGGGGAGCTGTTTTTT
CDR3: CASTWRGATGELFF

V: TRBV7-9
J: TRBJ2-7
D: -
size: -
DNA: TGTGCCAGCAGCTTAAGGAGGGAATCCGGCGAGCAGTACTTC
CDR3: CASSLRRESGEQYF

V: TRBV9
J: TRBJ2-1
D: -
size: -
DNA: TGTGCCAGCAGCTCTAACCTCCAGGGTAGCTCCTACAATGAGCAGTTCTTC
CDR3: CASSSNLQGSSYNEQFF

V: TRBV5-5
J: TRBJ1-4
D: -
size: once
DNA: TGTGCCAGCAGCTTGGCCGGAGCGAGGTTCGGGGCTGGGACTAATGAAAAACTGTTTTTT
CDR3: CASSLAGARFGAGTNEKLFF

V: TRBV5-1
J: TRBJ2-7
D: TRBD2
size: -
DNA: TGCGCCAGCAGCTTGTCGCGGGAGGACTCCTACGAGCAGTACTTC
CDR3: CASSLSREDSYEQYF

V: TRBV19
J: TRBJ2-3
D: -
size: -
DNA: TGTGCCAGTAGTGGGCCCTTTAGGGATACGCAGTATTTT
CDR3: CASSGPFRDTQYF

V: TRBV19
J: TRBJ1-5
D: -
size: -
DNA: TGTGCCAGTAGTATGGAGGCTCAGCCCCAGCATTTT
CDR3: CASSMEAQPQHF

V: TRBV19
J: TRBJ2-6
D: -
size: -
DNA: TGTGCCAGTAGCATTAACTCTGGGGCCAACGTCCTGACTTTC
CDR3: CASSINSGANVLTF

V: TRBV6-1
J: TRBJ2-7
D: -
size: -
DNA: TGTGCCAGCAGTGGTCTCTCCGGGACGAACTACGAGCAGTACTTC
CDR3: CASSGLSGTNYEQYF

V: TRBV15
J: TRBJ2-5
D: TRBD2
size: -
DNA: TGTGCCACCAGCAGAACTAGACTAGCGGGGGGGCAGGTTTCAGAGACCCAGTACTTC
CDR3: CATSRTRLAGGQVSETQYF

V: TRBV5-6
J: TRBJ2-7
D: -
size: medium-sized
DNA: TGTGCCAGCAACCCCCGGGACCGTGGGTACGAGCAGTACTTC
CDR3: CASNPRDRGYEQYF

V: TRBV7-2
J: TRBJ2-7
D: -
size: once
DNA: TGTGCCAGCAGCTTAGCGGTGGGCGGCAGGGTCCACGAGCAGTACTTC
CDR3: CASSLAVGGRVHEQYF

V: TRBV7-2
J: TRBJ2-3
D: -
size: once
DNA: TGTGCCAGCAGCTTAGCGAGCGGGAGCACAGATACGCAGTATTTT
CDR3: CASSLASGSTDTQYF

V: TRBV29-1
J: TRBJ2-2
D: -
size: -
DNA: TGCAGCGTTGAGGGGTTTCACGGGGAGCTGTTTTTT
CDR3: CSVEGFHGELFF

V: TRBV13
J: TRBJ2-7
D: -
size: -
DNA: TGTGCCAGCAGCTTATTTGGGGGTTCCTACGAGCAGTACTTC
CDR3: CASSLFGGSYEQYF

V: TRBV6-5
J: TRBJ2-1
D: TRBD2
size: -
DNA: TGTGCCAGCTCACGGGAGGGCAATGAGCAGTTCTTC
CDR3: CASSREGNEQFF

V: TRBV7-3
J: TRBJ1-6
D: -
size: -
DNA: TGTGCCAGCGGGGCAGGATATAATTCACCCCTCCACTTT
CDR3: CASGAGYNSPLHF

V: TRBV6-5
J: TRBJ1-4
D: -
size: -
DNA: TGTGCCAGCAGTTACTCTGTCAGGGGAGAAAAACTGTTTTTT
CDR3: CASSYSVRGEKLFF

V: TRBV20-1
J: TRBJ1-1
D: TRBD1
size: -
DNA: TGCAGTGCCACAGGGGGTTGGGAAGCTTTCTTT
CDR3: CSATGGWEAFF

V: TRBV4-3
J: TRBJ2-5
D: -
size: -
DNA: TGCGCCAGCAGCCAAGATGGCCCCCAAGAGACCCAGTACTTC
CDR3: CASSQDGPQETQYF

V: TRBV7-2
J: TRBJ2-7
D: TRBD2
size: -
DNA: TGTGCCAGCAGCTTAGGAGCGTCTAGCGGGGGGGCGCTGTACTTC
CDR3: CASSLGASSGGALYF

V: TRBV11-3
J: TRBJ1-2
D: -
size: -
DNA: TGTGCCAGCAGGCGTTCGGGGGACTATGGCTACACCTTC
CDR3: CASRRSGDYGYTF

V: TRBV5-1
J: TRBJ2-7
D: -
size: -
DNA: TGCGCCAGCAGCTCGGAGGGGCTCCGTTCCTACGAGCAGTACTTC
CDR3: CASSSEGLRSYEQYF

V: TRBV10-3
J: TRBJ2-3
D: TRBD1
size: -
DNA: TGTGCCACCCGAGATCCGGGACAGGGCACAGATACGCAGTATTTT
CDR3: CATRDPGQGTDTQYF

V: TRBV29-1
J: TRBJ1-3
D: TRBD1
size: -
DNA: TGCAGCGTCCGAGACAGGGGGGGAAACACCATATATTTT
CDR3: CSVRDRGGNTIYF

V: TRBV11-1
J: TRBJ2-5
D: -
size: few
DNA: TGTGCCAGCAGACCCGGGCCCACGGGGACCCAGTACTTC
CDR3: CASRPGPTGTQYF

V: TRBV15
J: TRBJ1-1
D: -
size: -
DNA: TGTGCCACCAGCAGAGATCGACAGACCACTGAAGCTTTCTTT
CDR3: CATSRDRQTTEAFF

V: TRBV2
J: TRBJ2-7
D: -
size: -
DNA: TGTGCCAGCAACCGCCAGGGGAATGGCGAGCAGTACTTC
CDR3: CASNRQGNGEQYF

V: TRBV9
J: TRBJ2-5
D: -
size: -
DNA: TGTGCCAGCAGCGTAGGAAGCGACAGGGAGACCCAGTACTTC
CDR3: CASSVGSDRETQYF

V: TRBV4-1
J: TRBJ1-1
D: -
size: -
DNA: TGCGCCAGCAGCGCAAAGGGACTCGGAAGCCCTGAAGCTTTCTTT
CDR3: CASSAKGLGSPEAFF

V: TRBV9
J: TRBJ1-1
D: -
size: medium-sized
DNA: TGTGCCAGCTCACAGGGAGGGGTTTTGAACACTGAAGCTTTCTTT
CDR3: CASSQGGVLNTEAFF

V: TRBV29-1
J: TRBJ2-5
D: -
size: -
DNA: TGCAGCGTTGAAGTAGGGGTCCTCCAAGAGACCCAGTACTTC
CDR3: CSVEVGVLQETQYF

V: TRBV6-1
J: TRBJ2-2
D: -
size: -
DNA: TGTGCCAGCAAGCTCAGTACGGGTTCCGCCGGGGAGCTGTTTTTT
CDR3: CASKLSTGSAGELFF

V: TRBV5-4
J: TRBJ2-1
D: -
size: -
DNA: TGTGCCAGCAGCTTGGTGCTTCCCGGGGATGAGCAGTTCTTC
CDR3: CASSLVLPGDEQFF